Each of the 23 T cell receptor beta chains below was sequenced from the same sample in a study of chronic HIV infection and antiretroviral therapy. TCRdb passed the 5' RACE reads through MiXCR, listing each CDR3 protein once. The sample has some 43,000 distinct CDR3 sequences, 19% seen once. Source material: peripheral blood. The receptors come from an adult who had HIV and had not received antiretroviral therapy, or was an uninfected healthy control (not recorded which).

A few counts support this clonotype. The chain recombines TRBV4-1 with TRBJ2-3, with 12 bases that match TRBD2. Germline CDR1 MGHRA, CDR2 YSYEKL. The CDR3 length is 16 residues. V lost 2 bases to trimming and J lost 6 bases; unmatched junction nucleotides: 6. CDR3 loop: CASSQPTSGRGDTQYF. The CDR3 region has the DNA TGCGCCAGCAGCCAACCGACTAGCGGGAGAGGGGATACGCAGTATTTT.

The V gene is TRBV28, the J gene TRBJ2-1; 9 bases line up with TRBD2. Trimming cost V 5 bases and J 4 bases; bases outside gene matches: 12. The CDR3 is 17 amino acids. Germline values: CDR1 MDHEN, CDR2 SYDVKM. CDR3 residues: CASSPQSGLAGYNEQFF. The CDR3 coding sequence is TGTGCCAGCAGTCCCCAATCTGGGCTAGCGGGATACAATGAGCAGTTCTTC.

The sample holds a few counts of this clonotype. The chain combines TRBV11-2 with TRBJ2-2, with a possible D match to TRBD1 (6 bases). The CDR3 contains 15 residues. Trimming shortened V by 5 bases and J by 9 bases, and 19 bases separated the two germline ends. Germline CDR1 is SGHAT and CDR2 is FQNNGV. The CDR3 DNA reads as TGTGCCAGCAGCCCCCGACAGGCTGGGGCCCGGGAGCTGTTTTTT. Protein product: CASSPRQAGARELFF.

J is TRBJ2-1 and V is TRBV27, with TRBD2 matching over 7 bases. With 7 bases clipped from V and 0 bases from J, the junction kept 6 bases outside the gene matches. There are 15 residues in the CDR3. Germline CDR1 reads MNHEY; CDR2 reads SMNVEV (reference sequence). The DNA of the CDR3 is TGTGCCAGCATTGGGCGCGGGAGCTCCTACAATGAGCAGTTCTTC. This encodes CASIGRGSSYNEQFF.

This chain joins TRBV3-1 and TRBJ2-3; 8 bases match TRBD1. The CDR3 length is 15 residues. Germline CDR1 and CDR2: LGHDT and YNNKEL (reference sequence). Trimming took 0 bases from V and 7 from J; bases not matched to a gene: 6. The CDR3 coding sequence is TGTGCCAGCAGCCAAGATAAAGGGGACAGGAATACGCAGTATTTT. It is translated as CASSQDKGDRNTQYF.

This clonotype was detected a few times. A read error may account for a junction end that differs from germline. Here the CDR3 DNA reads TGTGCCAGCAGTTTGGGGCTAAACACTGAAGCTTTCTTT. Amino acids: CASSLGLNTEAFF. The rearrangement joins TRBV5-4 to TRBJ1-1, with D possibly matching TRBD1 (5 bases). Germline CDR1 is SGHNT and CDR2 is YYREEE (reference sequence). The CDR3 totals 13 residues.

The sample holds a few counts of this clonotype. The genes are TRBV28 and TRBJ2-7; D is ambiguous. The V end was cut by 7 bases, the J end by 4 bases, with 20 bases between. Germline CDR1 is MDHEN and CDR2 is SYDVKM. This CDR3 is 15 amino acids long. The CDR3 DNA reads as TGTGCCAGCACTGCCCCAATCCCCAAGGAGTACGAGCAGTACTTC. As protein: CASTAPIPKEYEQYF.

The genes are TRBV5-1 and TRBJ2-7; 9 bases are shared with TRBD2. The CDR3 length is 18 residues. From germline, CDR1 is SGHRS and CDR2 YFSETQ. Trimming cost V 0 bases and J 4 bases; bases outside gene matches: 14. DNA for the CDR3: TGCGCCAGCAGCTTGGAGATTAGCGGGGGTCCCGCGGCTTACGAGCAGTACTTC. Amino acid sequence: CASSLEISGGPAAYEQYF.

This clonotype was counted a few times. The CDR3 region has the DNA TGCAGTGCCCTAAGAGCCTCTGGGCTCGCAGCACTCTATGGCTACACCTTC. Its protein product is CSALRASGLAALYGYTF. The chain employs TRBV20-1 and TRBJ1-2, with unresolved D. V was shortened by 6 bases and J by 4 bases, with 27 bases between the two germline ends. Germline CDR1 is DFQATT and CDR2 is SNEGSKA (reference sequence). There are 17 residues in the CDR3.

CDR3 residues: CSAIRENYEQYF. The CDR3 region has the DNA TGCAGTGCTATCAGGGAAAACTACGAGCAGTACTTC. V gene TRBV20-1 combines with J gene TRBJ2-7; tentatively, D is TRBD1 (5 bases). This CDR3 has 12 amino acids. Germline V gene data show CDR1 as DFQATT and CDR2 as SNEGSKA (reference sequence). The ends were cut back, 4 bases at V and 3 bases at J, with 10 bases in the middle.

The CDR3 DNA is TGTGCCAGCAGTGAATCGGGGGCGACCCGCTACGAGCAGTACTTC. Its translation is CASSESGATRYEQYF. V and J are TRBV25-1 and TRBJ2-7, with D perhaps matching TRBD1 or TRBD2 (6 bases each). From germline, CDR1 is MGHDK and CDR2 SYGVNS. The CDR3 length is 15 residues. V was cut by 1 base and J by 3 bases, with 13 bases left in between.

CDR3 DNA: TGCGCCAGCAGTGACCAAATTAACTATGGCTACACCTTC. Its translation is CASSDQINYGYTF. The rearrangement uses TRBV10-2 and TRBJ1-2; D gene ambiguous. Germline lookup yields CDR1 WSHSY and CDR2 SAAADI. The CDR3 runs to 13 residues. The germline V and J ends were trimmed by 3 bases and 1 base, with 6 bases remaining between them.

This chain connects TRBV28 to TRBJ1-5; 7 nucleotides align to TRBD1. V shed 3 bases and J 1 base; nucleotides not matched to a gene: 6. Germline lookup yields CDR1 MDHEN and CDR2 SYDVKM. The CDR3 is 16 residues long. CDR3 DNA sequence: TGTGCCAGCAGTTTTCTAGGGGGCAGAAGCAATCAGCCCCAGCATTTT. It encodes CASSFLGGRSNQPQHF. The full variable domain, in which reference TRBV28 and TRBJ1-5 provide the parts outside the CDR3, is DVKVTQSSRYLVKRTGEKVFLECVQDMDHENMFWYRQDPGLGLRLIYFSYDVKMKEKGDIPEGYSVSREKKERFSLILESASTNQTSMYLCASSFLGGRSNQPQHFGDGTRLSIL.

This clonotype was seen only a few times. The CDR3 is CASSLGQSNSPLHF. The CDR3 nucleotides are TGTGCCAGCAGCCTGGGACAGAGTAATTCACCCCTCCACTTT. The gene calls are TRBV3-1 and TRBJ1-6; 7 bases fit TRBD1. This CDR3 has 14 amino acids. Germline V gene sequence: CDR1 LGHDT, CDR2 YNNKEL (reference sequence). The V gene end was trimmed by 4 bases and the J gene end by 6 bases; junction bases not matched to a gene: 3.

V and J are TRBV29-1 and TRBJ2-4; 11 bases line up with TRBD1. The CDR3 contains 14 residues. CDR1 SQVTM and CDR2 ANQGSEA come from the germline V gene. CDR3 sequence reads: CSAKPGQGVNIQYF. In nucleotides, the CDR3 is TGCAGTGCCAAACCGGGACAGGGGGTTAACATTCAGTACTTC.

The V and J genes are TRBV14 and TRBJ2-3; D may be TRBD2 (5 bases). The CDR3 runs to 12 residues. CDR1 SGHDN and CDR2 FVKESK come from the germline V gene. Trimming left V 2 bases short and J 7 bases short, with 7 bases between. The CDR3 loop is CASSQSGYTQYF. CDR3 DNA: TGTGCCAGCAGCCAATCGGGGTATACGCAGTATTTT.

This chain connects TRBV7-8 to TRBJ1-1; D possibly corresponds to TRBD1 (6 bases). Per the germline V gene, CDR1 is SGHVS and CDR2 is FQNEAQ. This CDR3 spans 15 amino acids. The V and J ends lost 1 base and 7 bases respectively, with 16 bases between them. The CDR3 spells CASSLERTEDNEAFF. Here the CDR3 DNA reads TGTGCCAGCAGCTTAGAAAGGACAGAGGATAATGAAGCTTTCTTT.

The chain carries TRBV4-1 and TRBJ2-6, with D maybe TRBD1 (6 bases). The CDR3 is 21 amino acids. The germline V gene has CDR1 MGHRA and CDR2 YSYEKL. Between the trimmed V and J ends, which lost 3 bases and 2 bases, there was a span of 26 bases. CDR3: CASSHRGYMSGDPPGANVLTF. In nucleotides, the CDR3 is TGCGCCAGCAGCCACCGGGGATACATGTCAGGGGATCCCCCTGGGGCCAACGTCCTGACTTTC.

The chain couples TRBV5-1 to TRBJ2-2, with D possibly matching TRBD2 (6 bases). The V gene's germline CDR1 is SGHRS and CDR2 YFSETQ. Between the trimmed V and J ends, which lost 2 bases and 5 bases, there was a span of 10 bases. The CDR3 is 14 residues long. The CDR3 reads CASSFDGRTGELFF. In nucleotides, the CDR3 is TGCGCCAGCAGCTTTGACGGGAGAACCGGGGAGCTGTTTTTT.

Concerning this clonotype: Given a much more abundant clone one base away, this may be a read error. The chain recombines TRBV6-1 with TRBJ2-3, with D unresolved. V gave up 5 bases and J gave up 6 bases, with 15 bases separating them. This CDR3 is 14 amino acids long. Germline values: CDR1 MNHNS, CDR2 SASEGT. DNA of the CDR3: TGTGCCAGCAGTTCTCACCATGGAGTGGATACGCAGTATTTT. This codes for CASSSHHGVDTQYF.

The DNA of the CDR3 is TGTGCCTGGAGGGGCGGTCTAGCGGGAGAGCCGAACACCGGGGAGCTGTTTTTT. Translation: CAWRGGLAGEPNTGELFF. J is TRBJ2-2 and V is TRBV30, with TRBD2 matching over 10 bases. V was clipped by 3 bases and J by 0 bases; unmatched bases: 10. Germline V CDR1 and CDR2: GTSNPN, SVGIG (reference sequence). CDR3 length: 18 amino acids.

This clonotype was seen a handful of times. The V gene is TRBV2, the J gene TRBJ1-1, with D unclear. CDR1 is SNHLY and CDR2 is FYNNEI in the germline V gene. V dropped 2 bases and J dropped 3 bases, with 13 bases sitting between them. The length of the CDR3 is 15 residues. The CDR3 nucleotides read TGTGCCAGCAGTGAAATTCCTGGGTTGGACACTGAAGCTTTCTTT. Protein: CASSEIPGLDTEAFF.

The CDR3: CSASSISADRANSPLHF. The CDR3 DNA follows: TGCAGTGCTAGTTCTATATCCGCGGACAGGGCTAATTCACCCCTCCACTTT. This rearrangement joins TRBV20-1 to TRBJ1-6; TRBD1 matches at 8 bases. Germline assignment: CDR1 DFQATT and CDR2 SNEGSKA (reference sequence). This CDR3 has 17 amino acids. Unmatched junction bases numbered 13, after V lost 3 bases and J lost 6 bases.